The present T cell receptor (beta chain) was sequenced within a study of regulatory and conventional T cells in RAG deficiency. Study results and limitations: Omenn syndrome and CID/AS patients had 85 to 100-fold fewer unique Treg TCR beta sequences, versus around 10-fold elsewhere. Shannon entropy fell and Simpson indices rose in RAG-deficient patients. In Omenn syndrome, Treg and Tconv repertoires overlapped >75%.

Genomic DNA came from blood conventional CD4+ T cells gated CD25-low CD127-high. Here immunoSEQ multiplex PCR was the method, and the copy in TCRdb shows in-frame clones only, minus some. This table holds approximately 35,000 clones, approximately 80% found once. For this clone: Its antigen remains unknown.

The CDR3 runs 14 residues. Trimming took off 6 bases at V and 2 bases at J, with 11 bases between the two ends. Germline V lookup: CDR1 SGDLS, CDR2 YYNGEE. The same data also went into a second study, on regulatory T cells. That publication notes: Amplification used 52 TRBV primers and 13 TRBJ primers. In patients, unique TRB V-J pairs were restricted and V/J usage skewed, especially in Tregs.

The clonotype comes from a human donor in good health. The rearrangement joins TRBV9 to TRBJ2-2, with no clear D. The sequenced material came from CD4+ effector T cells sorted from blood. The CDR3 DNA is TGTGCCAGCAACCCACCTTACAACACCGGGGAGCTGTTTTTT. This translates into CASNPPYNTGELFF.